These 19 T cell receptor beta chains share one sample of origin, sequenced in a study of cytomegalovirus exposure and HLA in healthy donors. Both 60 Vbeta primers and 13 Jbeta primers went into the PCR. Sequenced by immunoSEQ multiplex PCR; TCRdb stores in-frame clones only, minus some. The table includes about 110,000 clones, 73% detected once. Sequenced material: PBMCs. Every receptor here comes from a man in his forties in good health and CMV-seronegative.

CDR3 bases: TGTGCCAGCAGTTCACAGGGGCCCTACGAGCAGTACTTC. It yields the protein CASSSQGPYEQYF. V gene TRBV6-6 combines with J gene TRBJ2-7; 7 bases are shared with TRBD1. The CDR3 runs to 13 residues. CDR1 is MNHNY and CDR2 is SVGAGI in the germline V gene (reference sequence). The J segment lost 2 bases and the V segment lost 4 bases, leaving 2 bases of the junction unmatched.

Here the CDR3 DNA reads TGTGCCAGCAGCTTCGCGGGCGGGGAGCTGTTTTTT. The encoded protein is CASSFAGGELFF. The chain recombines TRBV11-3 with TRBJ2-2, with TRBD2 as a possible D gene (5 bases). V was shortened by 3 bases and J by 7 bases, with 6 bases between the two germline ends. Germline CDR1 and CDR2: SGHNT and YENEEA. This CDR3 comprises 12 residues. Full variable domain (remainder filled in from reference TRBV11-3 and TRBJ2-2): EAGVVQSPRYKIIEKKQPVAFWCNPISGHNTLYWYLQNLGQGPELLIRYENEEAVDDSQLPKDRFSAERLKGVDSTLKIQPAELGDSAVYLCASSFAGGELFFGEGSRLTVL.

CDR3 amino acids: CASGNTGGGTEAFF. CDR3 bases: TGTGCCAGCGGAAACACAGGGGGCGGCACTGAAGCTTTCTTT. The V and J genes are TRBV6-5 and TRBJ1-1; 9 bases agree with TRBD1. The CDR3 loop spans 14 amino acids. Germline assignment: CDR1 MNHEY and CDR2 SVGAGI. V was clipped by 8 bases and J by 4 bases; unmatched bases: 8.

The V gene is TRBV9, the J gene TRBJ2-6; 8 bases align to TRBD2. This CDR3 comprises 18 residues. Germline V gene sequence: CDR1 SGDLS, CDR2 YYNGEE. V trimming: 0 bases; J trimming: 1 base; junction bases outside the gene matches: 6. The CDR3 here is CASSVAISGMSGANVLTF. The CDR3 DNA sequence: TGTGCCAGCAGCGTAGCTATTAGCGGGATGTCTGGGGCCAACGTCCTGACTTTC.

This rearrangement joins TRBV4-3 to TRBJ2-7, with 7 bases aligning to TRBD2. The CDR3 sequence is 15 residues long. Germline values: CDR1 LGHNA, CDR2 YSLEER. The V and J ends lost 0 bases and 3 bases, in that order; junction bases with no gene match: 5. CDR3 bases: TGCGCCAGCAGCCAAGATGGTGCTAGCGGCTACGAGCAGTACTTC. It translates to CASSQDGASGYEQYF.

V and J are TRBV7-9 and TRBJ2-2; D is uncertain. This CDR3 has 13 residues. V was clipped by 2 bases and J by 6 bases, with 7 bases between them. CDR1 and CDR2 (germline): SEHNR, FQNEAQ (reference sequence). CDR3 protein: CASSLITAGELFF. The CDR3 nucleotides are TGTGCCAGCAGCTTAATTACAGCCGGGGAGCTGTTTTTT.

This rearrangement joins TRBV28 to TRBJ1-1; D possibly corresponds to TRBD1 (5 bases). CDR1 is MDHEN and CDR2 is SYDVKM in the germline V gene. V dropped 3 bases and J dropped 5 bases, with 25 bases sitting between them. The CDR3 length is 18 residues. In DNA, the CDR3 is TGTGCCAGCAGTTTTCAAATTTGGATGGGTCGGGGGAAGACTGAAGCTTTCTTT. As protein: CASSFQIWMGRGKTEAFF.

The chain joins TRBV28 to TRBJ1-2, with a tentative D call TRBD1 (5 bases). V lost 8 bases and J 4 bases, leaving 14 bases between the germline ends. Germline V gene data show CDR1 as MDHEN and CDR2 as SYDVKM. This CDR3 spans 13 amino acids. CDR3 sequence (DNA): TGTGCCAGCTTCGACAGAACCTCCTATGGCTACACCTTC. Translation gives CASFDRTSYGYTF.

This clone showed up just a few times. CDR3 nucleotides: TGTGCCAGCAGCGTAGCGATTGGCGGCTTAGGGGGAGATACGCAGTATTTT. Its translation is CASSVAIGGLGGDTQYF. J is TRBJ2-3 and V is TRBV9, with D perhaps TRBD1 (6 bases). This CDR3 has 17 amino acids. Germline loops: CDR1 SGDLS, CDR2 YYNGEE. Trimming stripped 0 bases from V and 5 bases from J, with 19 bases between. The whole variable domain, filled in from reference TRBV9 and TRBJ2-3, reads DSGVTQTPKHLITATGQRVTLRCSPRSGDLSVYWYQQSLDQGLQFLIQYYNGEERAKGNILERFSAQQFPDLHSELNLSSLELGDSALYFCASSVAIGGLGGDTQYFGPGTRLTVL.

In its sample, this clone was seen once. The junction and the germline gene differ at one end; a read error may be behind it. The chain uses TRBV7-7 and TRBJ2-2; D gene unclear. In germline, CDR1 is SSHAT, CDR2 FNYEAQ (reference sequence). This CDR3 is built from 15 residues. The CDR3 here is CASSFSGPYTGELFF. The CDR3 DNA reads TGTGCTAGCAGCTTTTCAGGTCCTTACACCGGGGAGCTGTTTTTT.

In regard to this clone: At one end the junction does not follow the germline gene, possibly because of a read error. The V call is TRBV7-9, the J call TRBJ2-3; 10 nucleotides agree with TRBD2. The CDR3 has 17 amino acids. CDR1 is SEHNR and CDR2 is FQNEAQ in the germline V gene (reference sequence). The DNA of the CDR3 is TGTTCCAGCAGCTTAGTGGTGGCTAGCGGGGGCGGGGATACGCAGTATTTT. Translating it yields CSSSLVVASGGGDTQYF.

This rearrangement joins TRBV6-5 to TRBJ1-4; 9 bases map to TRBD1. Germline-derived CDR1 and CDR2 are MNHEY and SVGAGI. Trimming at V came to 5 bases and at J to 4 bases, leaving 5 bases not matched to a gene. The CDR3 has 15 residues. CDR3 region: CASSQTGGRNEKLFF. The CDR3 coding sequence is TGTGCCAGCAGTCAGACAGGGGGTCGTAATGAAAAACTGTTTTTT.

The J gene is TRBJ2-7, the V gene TRBV28, with D perhaps matching TRBD2 (6 bases). This CDR3 has 14 residues. The germline CDR1 and CDR2 sequences are MDHEN and SYDVKM. V was trimmed by 2 bases and J by 6 bases, leaving 14 bases between them. The chain's CDR3 is CASSLVGGTSEQYF. The DNA of the CDR3 is TGTGCCAGCAGTTTAGTGGGGGGTACATCCGAGCAGTACTTC.

This clone has just one count. The J gene is TRBJ2-7, the V gene TRBV27; 10 bases are shared with TRBD2. The V gene end was trimmed by 6 bases and the J gene end by 2 bases; junction bases not matched to a gene: 10. The CDR3 contains 16 residues. CDR1 and CDR2 from the germline V gene are MNHEY and SMNVEV (reference sequence). CDR3 sequence reads: CASSSKSGGAPYEQYF. The CDR3 DNA follows: TGTGCCAGCAGCTCAAAGAGCGGGGGGGCCCCCTACGAGCAGTACTTC.

The V and J genes are TRBV30 and TRBJ1-4; TRBD1 matches at 9 bases. The CDR3 runs 14 residues. Germline values: CDR1 GTSNPN, CDR2 SVGIG (reference sequence). V trimming: 1 base; J trimming: 7 bases; junction bases outside the gene matches: 4. The CDR3 region has the DNA TGTGCCTGGAGTGACAGGGGGCTGTTTGAAAAACTGTTTTTT. Residues: CAWSDRGLFEKLFF.

The chain joins TRBV29-1 to TRBJ1-2, with 8 bases matching TRBD1. Germline-derived CDR1 and CDR2 are SQVTM and ANQGSEA. The CDR3 is 17 residues long. V was pared by 1 base and J by 7 bases, with 17 bases of the junction left unmatched. CDR3 DNA sequence: TGCAGCGTTGAAGGGTCGGCAGGGGGCGCGGTCGGAGCTGGCTACACCTTC. Its protein is CSVEGSAGGAVGAGYTF.

The chain carries TRBV6-1 and TRBJ2-5; 7 bases are a match to TRBD1. After removal of 4 bases from V and 1 base from J, the junction contained 21 bases not matched to a gene. CDR1 is MNHNS, CDR2 SASEGT, per germline. CDR3 length equals 20 residues. CDR3 loop: CASSGTPYTLMTGLQETQYF. CDR3 in DNA: TGTGCCAGCAGTGGTACACCTTATACCCTAATGACAGGGCTCCAAGAGACCCAGTACTTC.

The V call is TRBV10-3, the J call TRBJ2-7; 10 positions agree with TRBD2. With V trimmed by 0 bases and J by 4 bases, 3 bases remained unmatched. The CDR3 is 15 amino acids. In germline, CDR1 is ENHRY, CDR2 SYGVKD. The CDR3 protein is CAISESAGGPYEQYF. CDR3 DNA sequence: TGTGCCATCAGTGAGTCAGCGGGGGGGCCTTACGAGCAGTACTTC.

The chain combines TRBV6-5 with TRBJ1-2, with 7 bases aligning to TRBD1. Germline loops: CDR1 MNHEY, CDR2 SVGAGI. The CDR3 spans 15 residues. V dropped 6 bases and J dropped 4; count of bases not matched to a gene: 11. CDR3 nucleotide sequence: TGTGCCAGCAGACTCAGACAGGGAGGAGGCTATGGCTACACCTTC. This gives the protein CASRLRQGGGYGYTF.